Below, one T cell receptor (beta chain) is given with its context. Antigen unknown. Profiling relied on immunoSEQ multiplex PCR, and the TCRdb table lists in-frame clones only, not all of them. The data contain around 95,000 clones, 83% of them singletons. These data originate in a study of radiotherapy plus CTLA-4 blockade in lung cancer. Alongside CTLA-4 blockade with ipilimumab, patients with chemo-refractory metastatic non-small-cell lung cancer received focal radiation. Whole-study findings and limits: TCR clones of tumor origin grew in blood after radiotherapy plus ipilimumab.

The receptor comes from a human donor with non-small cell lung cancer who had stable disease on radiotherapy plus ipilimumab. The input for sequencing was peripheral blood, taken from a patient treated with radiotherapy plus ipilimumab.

CDR3 sequence: CATRTGGTDTQYF. The CDR3 DNA follows: TGTGCCACCAGGACAGGGGGCACAGATACGCAGTATTTT. The rearrangement links TRBV6-5 to TRBJ2-3; TRBD1 agrees at 9 bases. The CDR3 covers 13 residues. Germline CDR1 MNHEY, CDR2 SVGAGI. Trimming took 10 bases from V and 1 from J; bases not matched to a gene: 3.